Presented here are 29 T cell receptor beta chains from one specimen sequenced in a study of technical replicates of blood from a few donors. Data came from immunoSEQ multiplex PCR; TCRdb stores just in-frame clones and leaves some out. The sample has some 17,000 clones, roughly 86% seen once; the top ten hold 9.5% to 11%. Material for sequencing was PBMCs. The receptors stem from a human donor in good health.

The DNA of the CDR3 is TGTGCCAGCAGCGTAGGACAGGCCGATGGCTACACCTTC. It specifies CASSVGQADGYTF. The genes are TRBV9 and TRBJ1-2, with D possibly being TRBD1 (6 bases). CDR1 and CDR2 (germline): SGDLS, YYNGEE. The V end was cut by 0 bases, the J end by 6 bases, with 9 bases between. This CDR3 contains 13 residues.

This chain joins TRBV19 and TRBJ1-5, with D tentatively TRBD1 (5 bases). Germline V gene sequence: CDR1 LNHDA, CDR2 SQIVND (reference sequence). The CDR3 has 16 amino acids. V was cut by 4 bases and J by 2 bases, with 15 bases left in between. CDR3 bases: TGTGCCAGTAGTACCCATGGCAGGGATGGCAATCAGCCCCAGCATTTT. Translated, it gives CASSTHGRDGNQPQHF. The full variable domain, in which reference TRBV19 and TRBJ1-5 provide the parts outside the CDR3, is DGGITQSPKYLFRKEGQNVTLSCEQNLNHDAMYWYRQDPGQGLRLIYYSQIVNDFQKGDIAEGYSVSREKKESFPLTVTSAQKNPTAFYLCASSTHGRDGNQPQHFGDGTRLSIL.

V is TRBV2 and J is TRBJ2-7; 9 positions match TRBD1. CDR1 and CDR2 (germline): SNHLY, FYNNEI. Trimming took 1 base from V and 6 from J; bases not matched to a gene: 4. The CDR3 length is 14 residues. CDR3 loop: CASSEGDRAAEQYF. CDR3 nucleotides: TGTGCCAGCAGTGAAGGGGACAGGGCCGCCGAGCAGTACTTC.

The chain uses TRBV19 and TRBJ1-2; 7 nucleotides line up with TRBD1. Germline lookup yields CDR1 LNHDA and CDR2 SQIVND (reference sequence). The CDR3 covers 15 residues. V gave up 4 bases and J gave up 0 bases; unmatched junction bases: 5. The CDR3 loop reads CASSTDRAANYGYTF. The CDR3 nucleotides read TGTGCCAGTAGTACCGACAGGGCTGCTAACTATGGCTACACCTTC.

This clone came up once. The chain links TRBV28 to TRBJ2-7, with a weak D call TRBD1 (6 bases). V was shortened by 4 bases and J by 3 bases, with 10 bases between the two germline ends. CDR1 is MDHEN, CDR2 SYDVKM, per germline. The CDR3 has 13 amino acids. CDR3 amino acids: CASSSGQHYEQYF. The CDR3 nucleotides are TGTGCCAGCAGTTCCGGACAGCACTACGAGCAGTACTTC.

The chain employs TRBV29-1 and TRBJ2-3; weak D call: TRBD1 (6 bases). Germline CDR1 is SQVTM and CDR2 is ANQGSEA. This CDR3 is built from 14 residues. V was shortened by 2 bases and J by 1 base, with 10 bases between the two germline ends. The CDR3 DNA sequence: TGCAGCGTTGAATCAGGGGACGGCACAGATACGCAGTATTTT. This gives the protein CSVESGDGTDTQYF.

Of note for this clone: Its ends do not fully match the called genes, so a read error is possible. This specimen includes other DNA sequences encoding the same CDR3. The V call is TRBV7-6, the J call TRBJ1-2; 8 bases agree with TRBD1. The germline V gene has CDR1 SGHVS and CDR2 FNYEAQ. The CDR3 length is 14 residues. CDR3 protein: CASSADRGGYGYTF. The CDR3 DNA reads TGTGCCAGCAGCGCCGACAGGGGCGGCTATGGTTACACCTTC. Complete variable domain (other parts from reference TRBV7-6 and TRBJ1-2): GAGVSQSPRYKVTKRGQDVALRCDPISGHVSLYWYRQALGQGPEFLTYFNYEAQQDKSGLPNDRFSAERPEGSISTLTIQRTEQRDSAMYRCASSADRGGYGYTFGSGTRLTVV.

The chain uses TRBV7-9 and TRBJ2-5, with D possibly being TRBD1 (6 bases). V gave up 2 bases and J gave up 4 bases, with 23 bases separating them. Germline V CDR1 and CDR2: SEHNR, FQNEAQ (reference sequence). CDR3 length: 18 residues. The CDR3 DNA follows: TGTGCCAGCAGCTTACGAGGACGGACAGCGACGGCGGGAGAGACCCAGTACTTC. Its translation is CASSLRGRTATAGETQYF.

This clone was observed once. The chain links TRBV19 to TRBJ2-3; TRBD1 might be the D (6 bases). The V gene's germline CDR1 is LNHDA and CDR2 SQIVND (reference sequence). The CDR3 extends over 15 amino acids. The V and J ends lost 5 bases and 2 bases respectively, with 14 bases between them. CDR3 nucleotide sequence: TGTGCCAGTAGTGGGAGAGGACAGTCCACAGATACGCAGTATTTT. Translation: CASSGRGQSTDTQYF. Full variable domain (remainder filled in from reference TRBV19 and TRBJ2-3): DGGITQSPKYLFRKEGQNVTLSCEQNLNHDAMYWYRQDPGQGLRLIYYSQIVNDFQKGDIAEGYSVSREKKESFPLTVTSAQKNPTAFYLCASSGRGQSTDTQYFGPGTRLTVL.

This chain connects TRBV5-6 to TRBJ1-4; TRBD1 agrees at 9 bases. The CDR3 is 15 residues long. Germline V gives CDR1 SGHDT, CDR2 YYEEEE. V shed 1 base and J 6 bases; nucleotides not matched to a gene: 4. Here the CDR3 DNA reads TGTGCCAGCAGCTTGACCGGGACAGGGTATGAAAAACTGTTTTTT. Translation: CASSLTGTGYEKLFF.

The rearrangement uses TRBV14 and TRBJ2-6; D is uncertain. This CDR3 region has 16 residues. Germline V gene data show CDR1 as SGHDN and CDR2 as FVKESK. V was clipped by 0 bases and J by 4 bases, with 10 bases between them. The CDR3 sequence is CASSQDNSKGANVLTF. CDR3 in DNA: TGTGCCAGCAGCCAAGACAACTCGAAGGGGGCCAACGTCCTGACTTTC.

The rearrangement joins TRBV29-1 to TRBJ2-7, with 7 bases aligning to TRBD2. Losses at the gene ends were 3 bases for V and 3 bases for J; bases not matched to a gene: 8. This CDR3 is 14 amino acids long. Germline V gives CDR1 SQVTM, CDR2 ANQGSEA. In nucleotides, the CDR3 is TGCAGCGTTGAGCTCGGGGGGTTAGGCTACGAGCAGTACTTC. Its protein product is CSVELGGLGYEQYF.

The V and J genes are TRBV4-1 and TRBJ2-1, with TRBD2 matching over 9 bases. This CDR3 spans 17 amino acids. Per germline, CDR1 MGHRA and CDR2 YSYEKL. Losses at the gene ends were 4 bases for V and 4 bases for J; bases not matched to a gene: 11. The CDR3: CASSLSPGTSYYNEQFF. The CDR3 DNA follows: TGCGCCAGCAGCCTTAGCCCCGGGACTAGCTATTACAATGAGCAGTTCTTC.

The chain is built from TRBV9 and TRBJ2-3; D ambiguous. Germline CDR1 is SGDLS and CDR2 is YYNGEE. The germline V and J ends were trimmed by 4 bases and 0 bases, with 9 bases remaining between them. CDR3 length: 14 residues. As DNA, the CDR3 is TGTGCCAGCAGCAGAACTCAAAGCACAGATACGCAGTATTTT. Its translation is CASSRTQSTDTQYF.

This chain links TRBV7-2 with TRBJ2-3; D is perhaps TRBD2 (5 bases). The germline V and J ends were trimmed by 5 bases and 0 bases, with 18 bases remaining between them. There are 17 residues in the CDR3. Germline-derived CDR1 and CDR2 are SGHTA and FQGNSA. As DNA, the CDR3 is TGTGCCAGCAGCCAAAGAGCGGACTGGTTTAGCACAGATACGCAGTATTTT. Translating gives CASSQRADWFSTDTQYF.

This clone was recorded once. This chain connects TRBV6-1 to TRBJ1-1; D might be TRBD1 (6 bases). CDR1 and CDR2 (germline): MNHNS, SASEGT. The CDR3 covers 13 residues. V lost 4 bases and J 1 base, leaving 7 bases between the germline ends. The CDR3 sequence: CASSGQANTEAFF. The CDR3 nucleotides read TGTGCCAGCAGTGGACAGGCGAACACTGAAGCTTTCTTT.

J is TRBJ2-1 and V is TRBV18; D ambiguous. Germline V gene data show CDR1 as KGHSH and CDR2 as LQKENI. The V end lost 6 bases, the J end lost 4 bases, and 10 bases lay between the germline ends. The CDR3 extends over 13 amino acids. The CDR3 spells CASSPAAYNEQFF. Written as DNA, the CDR3 is TGTGCCAGCTCGCCGGCGGCGTACAATGAGCAGTTCTTC.

The chain has TRBV16 and TRBJ2-2; tentatively, D is TRBD1 (6 bases). The CDR3 runs to 16 residues. V was trimmed by 4 bases and J by 1 base, leaving 13 bases between them. Looked up from germline, CDR1 is KGHSY and CDR2 is FQNENV. The chain's CDR3 is CASSLLQGQNTGELFF. The CDR3 nucleotides read TGTGCCAGCAGCCTATTGCAGGGACAGAACACCGGGGAGCTGTTTTTT.

The CDR3 spells CASSRDYGTRETQYF. For the CDR3, the DNA is TGTGCCAGCAGCCGGGACTACGGGACCCGGGAGACCCAGTACTTC. The chain links TRBV14 to TRBJ2-5, with TRBD2 matching 7 bases. Germline CDR1 and CDR2: SGHDN and FVKESK. V was clipped by 4 bases and J by 5 bases; unmatched bases: 10. CDR3 length: 15 amino acids.

The rearrangement uses TRBV6-5 and TRBJ2-7; a weak D match, TRBD1 (6 bases). Trimming left V 0 bases short and J 3 bases short, with 12 bases between. The CDR3 loop spans 15 amino acids. The V gene's germline CDR1 is MNHEY and CDR2 SVGAGI. Here the CDR3 DNA reads TGTGCCAGCAGTTACTCCGGGCAGGGGCGCTACGAGCAGTACTTC. This translates into CASSYSGQGRYEQYF.

This sequence joins TRBV10-1 and TRBJ2-7, with D possibly TRBD1 on 5 matching bases. The CDR3 runs to 13 residues. Germline V lookup: CDR1 WNHNN, CDR2 SYGVQD (reference sequence). V was pared by 4 bases and J by 6 bases, with 13 bases between. DNA for the CDR3: TGCGCCAGCAGTGTTTTAAAGGGGTCCGAGCAGTACTTC. Translated: CASSVLKGSEQYF.

The CDR3: CARSPTPGLAGFNEQFF. Here the CDR3 DNA reads TGTGCCAGAAGCCCGACGCCGGGACTAGCGGGATTCAATGAGCAGTTCTTC. The genes are TRBV5-3 and TRBJ2-1; 13 bases map to TRBD2. TRBV5-3 is an ORF, and what it does is uncertain. V shed 4 bases and J 6 bases; nucleotides not matched to a gene: 10. The CDR3 has 17 amino acids.

The table lists this clone with a few counts. The V gene is TRBV10-3, the J gene TRBJ2-1, with TRBD2 matching over 9 bases. Germline CDR1 and CDR2: ENHRY and SYGVKD. V lost 6 bases and J lost 5; bases outside the gene matches: 5. The CDR3 is 14 amino acids. Here the CDR3 DNA reads TGTGCCATCAGAGATAGCGGGGGAGACAATGAGCAGTTCTTC. Translated, it gives CAIRDSGGDNEQFF.

The V call is TRBV10-3, the J call TRBJ2-1; D is unresolved. Germline-derived CDR1 and CDR2 are ENHRY and SYGVKD. V lost 0 bases and J 2 bases, leaving 11 bases between the germline ends. The length of the CDR3 is 16 residues. Here the CDR3 reads CAISESGLSPYNEQFF. In nucleotides, the CDR3 is TGTGCCATCAGTGAGTCTGGCTTATCCCCCTACAATGAGCAGTTCTTC.

This clone was observed a handful of times. The chain couples TRBV5-1 to TRBJ2-3, with 13 bases lining up with TRBD2. Germline trimming cut 0 bases from V and 4 bases from J; bases unmatched to any gene: 2. The CDR3 is 16 residues long. Germline V gives CDR1 SGHRS, CDR2 YFSETQ. The CDR3 sequence: CASSLGLAGGADTQYF. In nucleotides, the CDR3 is TGCGCCAGCAGCTTGGGACTAGCGGGAGGCGCAGATACGCAGTATTTT.

The chain joins TRBV7-7 to TRBJ2-2; the D gene is possibly TRBD1 (7 bases). Trimming pared 7 bases from V and 2 bases from J, leaving 14 bases between. Germline V gene sequence: CDR1 SSHAT, CDR2 FNYEAQ (reference sequence). The CDR3 consists of 15 residues. The CDR3 loop reads CASTSGDSNTGELFF. DNA of the CDR3: TGTGCCAGCACCTCGGGGGACAGCAACACCGGGGAGCTGTTTTTT.

V usage is TRBV30 and J usage is TRBJ2-3; perhaps TRBD2 as D (5 bases). This CDR3 spans 17 amino acids. Germline V gives CDR1 GTSNPN, CDR2 SVGIG (reference sequence). V lost 2 bases and J 4 bases, leaving 22 bases between the germline ends. CDR3 DNA: TGTGCCTGGAGTCGGCGAGCGGAAAACCTTACCCCAGATACGCAGTATTTT. It translates to CAWSRRAENLTPDTQYF.

The table lists this clone with a few counts. The V and J genes are TRBV4-2 and TRBJ2-4; TRBD1 might be the D (5 bases). Between the trimmed V and J ends, which lost 1 base and 5 bases, there was a span of 9 bases. The CDR3 totals 14 residues. Germline CDR1 reads LGHNA; CDR2 reads YNFKEQ. This chain's CDR3 is CASSQVEGENIQYF. CDR3 in DNA: TGTGCCAGCAGCCAAGTCGAAGGGGAAAACATTCAGTACTTC.

CDR3 protein: CAWSVAQGARETQYF. The CDR3 DNA follows: TGTGCCTGGAGTGTAGCCCAGGGGGCGAGAGAGACCCAGTACTTC. The rearrangement uses TRBV30 and TRBJ2-5, with TRBD1 matching 8 bases. V shed 0 bases and J 4 bases; nucleotides not matched to a gene: 7. The CDR3 spans 15 residues. Germline V gene sequence: CDR1 GTSNPN, CDR2 SVGIG (reference sequence).